A single sample gave rise to the 27 T cell receptor beta chains below, sequenced in a study of blood T cell repertoires in COVID-19. Sequenced by immunoSEQ multiplex PCR; TCRdb stores in-frame clones only, minus some. Here the sample spans 350,000 to 450,000 clones, approximately 86% being singletons. Sample: peripheral blood. The receptors come from a woman aged 55-69 years with COVID-19, enrolled during active disease.

A few counts support this clone. This rearrangement joins TRBV30 to TRBJ1-3, with D perhaps TRBD1 (5 bases). The germline V and J ends were trimmed by 0 bases and 3 bases, with 15 bases remaining between them. Looked up from germline, CDR1 is GTSNPN and CDR2 is SVGIG (reference sequence). The CDR3 spans 16 residues. DNA of the CDR3: TGTGCCTGGAGTGTGGGGCAGGGAATCGGTGGAAACACCATATATTTT. It yields the protein CAWSVGQGIGGNTIYF.

The chain is built from TRBV27 and TRBJ2-5; 11 nucleotides match TRBD2. After removal of 4 bases from V and 6 bases from J, the junction contained 7 bases not matched to a gene. There are 15 residues in the CDR3. Per the germline V gene, CDR1 is MNHEY and CDR2 is SMNVEV (reference sequence). DNA of the CDR3: TGTGCCAGCAGTTCGACTAGCGGGGATGGGAAGACCCAGTACTTC. This gives the protein CASSSTSGDGKTQYF.

The chain links TRBV7-9 to TRBJ2-3; D unclear. Trimming shortened V by 2 bases and J by 0 bases, and 15 bases separated the two germline ends. From germline, CDR1 is SEHNR and CDR2 FQNEAQ (reference sequence). The CDR3 extends over 17 amino acids. The CDR3 DNA reads as TGTGCCAGCAGCTTACGCGCGGCCAGTTCTAGCACAGATACGCAGTATTTT. Amino acid sequence: CASSLRAASSSTDTQYF.

This rearrangement joins TRBV5-1 to TRBJ2-1; possible D gene TRBD2, 6 bases. The CDR3 is 16 residues long. V shed 0 bases and J shed 8 bases, with 18 bases lying between them. Germline CDR1 and CDR2: SGHRS and YFSETQ. The DNA for the CDR3 is TGCGCCAGCAGCTTGGTCGGGGGACCGATTGGGGATGAGCAGTTCTTC. Amino acid sequence: CASSLVGGPIGDEQFF.

The V gene is TRBV7-2, the J gene TRBJ1-2; a weak D match, TRBD1 (6 bases). Looked up from germline, CDR1 is SGHTA and CDR2 is FQGNSA. The CDR3 sequence is 15 residues long. V was cut by 5 bases and J by 5 bases, with 18 bases left in between. CDR3 sequence: CASSRFGQTYYGYTF. Written as DNA, the CDR3 is TGTGCCAGCAGCCGCTTTGGACAGACTTATTATGGCTACACCTTC.

The chain recombines TRBV5-6 with TRBJ2-7; 11 bases match TRBD1. The CDR3 sequence is 14 residues long. CDR1 is SGHDT, CDR2 YYEEEE, per germline. J lost 3 bases, V lost 4 bases, and 3 bases had no gene match. The CDR3 DNA follows: TGTGCCAGCAGCCCGGGACAGGGGGGCTACGAGCAGTACTTC. It codes for CASSPGQGGYEQYF. The complete variable domain, with remaining parts taken from reference TRBV5-6 and TRBJ2-7, reads DAGVTQSPTHLIKTRGQQVTLRCSPKSGHDTVSWYQQALGQGPQFIFQYYEEEERQRGNFPDRFSGHQFPNYSSELNVNALLLGDSALYLCASSPGQGGYEQYFGPGTRLTVT.

V is TRBV30 and J is TRBJ1-4, with D perhaps TRBD1 (6 bases). Germline V CDR1 and CDR2: GTSNPN, SVGIG (reference sequence). This CDR3 spans 16 amino acids. V lost 2 bases, J lost 3 bases, and 16 bases lay in between. CDR3 nucleotides: TGTGCCTGGAGTCCTATGGGACATTCCCCTAATGAAAAACTGTTTTTT. Translated: CAWSPMGHSPNEKLFF.

The V call is TRBV28, the J call TRBJ1-1; D is ambiguous. This CDR3 spans 15 amino acids. Trimming took 2 bases from V and 4 from J, leaving 14 bases between them. Germline V gene lookup returns CDR1 MDHEN and CDR2 SYDVKM. The CDR3 region has the DNA TGTGCCAGCAGTTTAAGTCCCGCCGCTAGCACTGAAGCTTTCTTT. Its protein product is CASSLSPAASTEAFF.

The chain employs TRBV2 and TRBJ1-1; the D gene is possibly TRBD1 (5 bases). Trimming took off 6 bases at V and 8 bases at J, with 13 bases between the two ends. There are 12 residues in the CDR3. Germline CDR1 and CDR2: SNHLY and FYNNEI. This chain's CDR3 is CASSTGPGEAFF. The CDR3 DNA sequence: TGTGCCAGCAGCACAGGACCCGGAGAAGCTTTCTTT. Combining the CDR3 with reference TRBV2 and TRBJ1-1 gives the whole variable domain EPEVTQTPSHQVTQMGQEVILRCVPISNHLYFYWYRQILGQKVEFLVSFYNNEISEKSEIFDDQFSVERPDGSNFTLKIRSTKLEDSAMYFCASSTGPGEAFFGQGTRLTVV.

This clone was seen more than once but under ten times. The genes are TRBV18 and TRBJ1-3; no reliable D call. V was clipped by 4 bases and J by 6 bases, with 10 bases between them. Germline CDR1 reads KGHSH; CDR2 reads LQKENI. The CDR3 has 13 amino acids. CDR3 loop: CASSLGRENTIYF. As DNA, the CDR3 is TGTGCCAGCTCACTTGGACGGGAAAACACCATATATTTT. The whole variable domain, remainder taken from reference TRBV18 and TRBJ1-3, is NAGVMQNPRHLVRRRGQEARLRCSPMKGHSHVYWYRQLPEEGLKFMVYLQKENIIDESGMPKERFSAEFPKEGPSILRIQQVVRGDSAAYFCASSLGRENTIYFGEGSWLTVV.

The CDR3 DNA reads as TGTGCCAGTAGTAGGGCTCTAGCTGTTGTCCTCTTGGATACGCAGTATTTT. Protein product: CASSRALAVVLLDTQYF. J is TRBJ2-3 and V is TRBV19, with a tentative D call TRBD2 (5 bases). Germline CDR1 is LNHDA and CDR2 is SQIVND (reference sequence). This CDR3 is 17 amino acids long. V lost 4 bases and J 6 bases, leaving 23 bases between the germline ends.

This clone was detected a few times. J is TRBJ2-1 and V is TRBV14; weak D call: TRBD2 (7 bases). CDR3 length equals 16 residues. CDR1 and CDR2 (germline): SGHDN, FVKESK. V was clipped by 4 bases and J by 0 bases, with 13 bases between them. The DNA for the CDR3 is TGTGCCAGCAGCCGACACGGGGGGCACTCCTACAATGAGCAGTTCTTC. Translation gives CASSRHGGHSYNEQFF.

The V gene is TRBV30, the J gene TRBJ1-2; perhaps TRBD1 as D (5 bases). Germline loops: CDR1 GTSNPN, CDR2 SVGIG (reference sequence). The germline V and J ends were trimmed by 0 bases and 4 bases, with 9 bases remaining between them. This CDR3 has 13 amino acids. The CDR3 nucleotides read TGTGCCTGGAGTGTAGAAGGGGTCTATGGCTACACCTTC. This encodes CAWSVEGVYGYTF. Variable domain in full (rest from reference TRBV30 and TRBJ1-2): SQTIHQWPATLVQPVGSPLSLECTVEGTSNPNLYWYRQAAGRGLQLLFYSVGIGQISSEVPQNLSASRPQDRQFILSSKKLLLSDSGFYLCAWSVEGVYGYTFGSGTRLTVV.

The chain employs TRBV6-5 and TRBJ1-1; D is ambiguous. CDR1 MNHEY and CDR2 SVGAGI come from the germline V gene. Trimming removed 6 bases from V and 1 base from J, with 12 bases in between. This CDR3 spans 14 amino acids. The CDR3 sequence is CASREGWRNTEAFF. CDR3 coding DNA: TGTGCCAGCAGGGAGGGCTGGAGGAACACTGAAGCTTTCTTT.

This clone was seen a single time. The rearrangement links TRBV27 to TRBJ2-2; possibly TRBD2 for D (5 bases). The V and J ends lost 5 bases and 2 bases respectively, with 12 bases between them. From germline, CDR1 is MNHEY and CDR2 SMNVEV (reference sequence). The CDR3 is 15 amino acids. CDR3 sequence reads: CASSPGIVNTGELFF. The CDR3 DNA follows: TGTGCCAGCAGTCCCGGGATCGTTAACACCGGGGAGCTGTTTTTT.

V and J are TRBV3-1 (or the pseudogene TRBV3-2) and TRBJ2-7; TRBD1 matches 9 bases. V was pared by 1 base and J by 0 bases, with 1 base of the junction left unmatched. Germline-derived CDR1 and CDR2 are LGHDT and YNNKEL (reference sequence). The CDR3 extends over 15 amino acids. DNA of the CDR3: TGTGCCAGCAGCCAAGGGGACAGGGCCTCCTACGAGCAGTACTTC. The encoded protein is CASSQGDRASYEQYF.

The rearrangement joins TRBV7-2 to TRBJ1-1; 8 bases match TRBD1. Germline V gene sequence: CDR1 SGHTA, CDR2 FQGNSA. Trimming at V came to 5 bases and at J to 1 base, leaving 9 bases not matched to a gene. The CDR3 has 16 amino acids. In nucleotides, the CDR3 is TGTGCCAGCAGCCCTCTCGAAGGGACAGGGAACACTGAAGCTTTCTTT. It specifies CASSPLEGTGNTEAFF.

This sequence joins TRBV12-5 and TRBJ2-4, with D possibly TRBD2 on 5 matching bases. Trimming stripped 1 base from V and 3 bases from J, with 19 bases between. Germline CDR1 reads LGHNT; CDR2 reads FRNRAP. CDR3 length: 18 residues. CDR3 in DNA: TGTGCTAGTGGTTTGGCCCCGGGAACTACTGCGGGCAAAAACATTCAGTACTTC. Translation: CASGLAPGTTAGKNIQYF.

This clone was detected only once. The rearrangement joins TRBV9 to TRBJ2-5; weak D call: TRBD2 (5 bases). V was shortened by 0 bases and J by 4 bases, with 13 bases between the two germline ends. This CDR3 is built from 15 residues. CDR1 is SGDLS and CDR2 is YYNGEE in the germline V gene. The CDR3 DNA sequence: TGTGCCAGCAGCGTAGGGTCGGGGAAGACAGAGACCCAGTACTTC. This sequence encodes CASSVGSGKTETQYF.

The gene calls are TRBV9 and TRBJ1-5; D possibly corresponds to TRBD1 (5 bases). This CDR3 has 15 amino acids. The germline gives CDR1 SGDLS, CDR2 YYNGEE. V was shortened by 3 bases and J by 0 bases, with 10 bases between the two germline ends. The CDR3 DNA reads as TGTGCCAGCAGCGAGGGACTTTATAGCAATCAGCCCCAGCATTTT. Its translation: CASSEGLYSNQPQHF.

The genes are TRBV30 and TRBJ2-3; 8 positions agree with TRBD1. J gave up 0 bases and V 3 bases, and 5 bases lay outside the gene matches. Germline values: CDR1 GTSNPN, CDR2 SVGIG (reference sequence). The CDR3 spans 15 residues. CDR3 bases: TGTGCCTGGAGGGACAGGGCCCCTAGCACAGATACGCAGTATTTT. Translated: CAWRDRAPSTDTQYF.

The rearrangement joins TRBV5-4 to TRBJ1-2; 11 bases are shared with TRBD1. With 3 bases clipped from V and 4 bases from J, the junction kept 5 bases outside the gene matches. Germline assignment: CDR1 SGHNT and CDR2 YYREEE (reference sequence). The CDR3 covers 15 residues. DNA for the CDR3: TGTGCCAGCAGCTCCGGGACAGGGGGACCCTATGGCTACACCTTC. Protein sequence: CASSSGTGGPYGYTF.

The V and J genes are TRBV19 and TRBJ2-2; 9 positions match TRBD2. After removal of 10 bases from V and 10 bases from J, the junction contained 10 bases not matched to a gene. CDR3 length: 13 amino acids. Germline-derived CDR1 and CDR2 are LNHDA and SQIVND (reference sequence). The CDR3 DNA reads as TGTGCCACTGAATCTAGCGGGGAAAAGGAGCTGTTTTTT. It yields the protein CATESSGEKELFF.

The chain uses TRBV6-5 and TRBJ1-2; D is undetermined. V was shortened by 0 bases and J by 4 bases, with 12 bases between the two germline ends. The germline gives CDR1 MNHEY, CDR2 SVGAGI. This CDR3 is built from 15 residues. The CDR3 reads CASSYSRGWGYGYTF. The CDR3 DNA sequence: TGTGCCAGCAGTTACTCGCGGGGATGGGGCTATGGCTACACCTTC.

The V and J genes are TRBV18 and TRBJ1-5, with TRBD1 identical over 10 bases. V trimming: 3 bases; J trimming: 3 bases; junction bases outside the gene matches: 8. This CDR3 contains 17 residues. Per germline, CDR1 KGHSH and CDR2 LQKENI. This CDR3 reads CASSPPSGTGDNQPQHF. CDR3 sequence (DNA): TGTGCCAGCTCACCCCCTTCTGGGACAGGGGACAATCAGCCCCAGCATTTT.

CDR3 in amino acids: CASSLTGSAGYTF. The DNA for the CDR3 is TGTGCCAGCAGCCTGACAGGGTCAGCTGGCTACACCTTC. The chain joins TRBV11-2 to TRBJ1-2; 7 nucleotides agree with TRBD1. Germline CDR1 and CDR2: SGHAT and FQNNGV. The CDR3 totals 13 residues. V gave up 5 bases and J gave up 7 bases; unmatched junction bases: 7. Together with reference TRBV11-2 and TRBJ1-2, the CDR3 gives the full variable domain: EAGVAQSPRYKIIEKRQSVAFWCNPISGHATLYWYQQILGQGPKLLIQFQNNGVVDDSQLPKDRFSAERLKGVDSTLKIQPAKLEDSAVYLCASSLTGSAGYTFGSGTRLTVV.

This clone was seen more than once but under ten times. The rearrangement uses TRBV7-9 and TRBJ1-3; 8 bases map to TRBD1. V lost 1 base and J lost 4; bases outside the gene matches: 3. This CDR3 region has 15 residues. Per the germline V gene, CDR1 is SEHNR and CDR2 is FQNEAQ (reference sequence). The CDR3 region is CASSLGDRTGNTIYF. Here the CDR3 DNA reads TGTGCCAGCAGCTTAGGGGACAGGACGGGAAACACCATATATTTT.